This T cell receptor (beta chain) was profiled in a study of memory CD4+ T cells and cytomegalovirus serostatus. About the study: Healthy Belgian adult donors included several CMV-positive and some 24 CMV-negative people.

The authors' processing: After removing out-of-frame reads, over 2 million distinct TCRbeta sequences remained. Generated by immunoSEQ multiplex PCR, the TCRdb table keeps only in-frame clones and is missing some. V and J calls and clone size come straight from that table; D and trimming were deduced from the DNA. The table has approximately 61,000 clones, around three quarters seen once. Study outcomes and limitations: Repertoires predicted CMV serostatus with median bootstrapped AUC of 0.95.

The sort gate was single viable CD3+CD4+CD8-CD45RO+ cells for memory CD4+ T cells. CD4+ T cells were isolated by positive magnetic selection. V was pared by 5 bases and J by 4 bases, with 3 bases of the junction left unmatched. CDR1 is SGHAT and CDR2 is FQNNGV in the germline V gene. The CDR3 consists of 13 residues. This clone appeared a few times. Its antigen is not identified. The chain is built from TRBV11-2 and TRBJ1-2, with TRBD1 matching over 8 bases. The TCR was taken from an adult in good health and CMV-seronegative. Some clones in this sample may be carry-over from other donors' samples. Sequencing was performed on memory CD4+ T cells from blood. This CDR3 reads CASSAGQGYGYTF. The CDR3 DNA sequence: TGTGCCAGCAGCGCTGGACAGGGCTATGGCTACACCTTC.